These 15 T cell receptor beta chains came from one sample sequenced in a study of blood T cell repertoires in COVID-19. Only in-frame clones appear in the TCRdb table, and some are missing; sequencing was by immunoSEQ multiplex PCR. This table holds some 180,000 clones, roughly 90% found once. Sequencing used peripheral blood. These receptors all come from a man between 40 and 49 years old with acute or convalescent COVID-19.

The chain employs TRBV28 and TRBJ1-2, with 11 bases aligning to TRBD1. CDR3 length: 14 amino acids. Germline V gene sequence: CDR1 MDHEN, CDR2 SYDVKM. V shed 6 bases and J 5 bases; nucleotides not matched to a gene: 5. CDR3 in amino acids: CASRDGTGGYGYTF. The CDR3, as DNA: TGTGCCAGCAGGGACGGGACAGGGGGTTATGGCTACACCTTC.

The V call is TRBV9, the J call TRBJ2-3, with TRBD2 as a possible D gene (5 bases). Trimming removed 4 bases from V and 1 base from J, with 10 bases in between. Germline V gives CDR1 SGDLS, CDR2 YYNGEE. There are 14 residues in the CDR3. The CDR3 bases are TGTGCCAGCAGCTCCCGAGCGGGCACAGATACGCAGTATTTT. The encoded protein is CASSSRAGTDTQYF.

The chain has TRBV2 and TRBJ1-5; TRBD1 is a possible D gene (6 bases). The V end was cut by 4 bases, the J end by 7 bases, with 17 bases between. The CDR3 consists of 15 residues. The germline CDR1 and CDR2 sequences are SNHLY and FYNNEI. The CDR3 is CASSADSSHAQPQHF. The CDR3 region has the DNA TGTGCCAGCAGTGCGGACAGCTCCCACGCCCAGCCCCAGCATTTT.

The gene calls are TRBV19 and TRBJ1-1, with unresolved D. In germline, CDR1 is LNHDA, CDR2 SQIVND (reference sequence). Trimming left V 3 bases short and J 2 bases short, with 10 bases between. This CDR3 region has 14 residues. CDR3 residues: CASSMRQPNTEAFF. DNA of the CDR3: TGTGCCAGTAGTATGCGGCAGCCTAACACTGAAGCTTTCTTT.

The genes are TRBV5-4 and TRBJ2-3; 8 bases fit TRBD2. The trim removed 0 bases at V and 0 bases at J, leaving 3 bases unmatched. CDR3 length: 16 residues. Germline-derived CDR1 and CDR2 are SGHNT and YYREEE (reference sequence). CDR3 sequence: CASSLEAGASTDTQYF. In DNA form, the CDR3 reads TGTGCCAGCAGCTTGGAAGCGGGGGCCAGCACAGATACGCAGTATTTT.

This chain links TRBV6-5 with TRBJ1-6; 8 bases are shared with TRBD1. CDR3 length: 15 amino acids. CDR1 MNHEY and CDR2 SVGAGI come from the germline V gene. V gave up 7 bases and J gave up 9 bases; unmatched junction bases: 11. CDR3 nucleotide sequence: TGTGCCAGCACCCCCTCCACAGGGGGAGGTTCACCCCTCCACTTT. It codes for CASTPSTGGGSPLHF.

The chain couples TRBV30 to TRBJ1-2; D may be TRBD1 (6 bases). Germline lookup yields CDR1 GTSNPN and CDR2 SVGIG (reference sequence). With 4 bases removed from V and 3 bases from J, the gap between germline ends came to 12 bases. This CDR3 comprises 13 residues. The CDR3 DNA is TGTGCCTGGATGCCCGGGACACACTATGGCTACACCTTC. Translated, it gives CAWMPGTHYGYTF. The full variable domain, its missing parts supplied by reference TRBV30 and TRBJ1-2, is SQTIHQWPATLVQPVGSPLSLECTVEGTSNPNLYWYRQAAGRGLQLLFYSVGIGQISSEVPQNLSASRPQDRQFILSSKKLLLSDSGFYLCAWMPGTHYGYTFGSGTRLTVV.

The chain couples TRBV30 to TRBJ1-2; a possible D gene is TRBD1 (5 bases). Germline CDR1 reads GTSNPN; CDR2 reads SVGIG (reference sequence). This CDR3 has 14 residues. Trimming left V 0 bases short and J 4 bases short, with 12 bases between. The CDR3 protein is CAWSVTGATYGYTF. CDR3 DNA: TGTGCCTGGAGTGTAACAGGAGCTACCTATGGCTACACCTTC.

This clone came up once. This chain joins TRBV14 and TRBJ1-2, with no clear D. This CDR3 comprises 13 residues. CDR1 and CDR2 (germline): SGHDN, FVKESK. V lost 3 bases to trimming and J lost 7 bases, with 12 bases between them. This CDR3 is CASSHGYGFGYTF. The DNA of the CDR3 is TGTGCCAGCAGCCATGGTTACGGGTTTGGCTACACCTTC.

The J gene is TRBJ1-1, the V gene TRBV7-8; 9 bases are shared with TRBD1. J lost 8 bases, V lost 5 bases, and 12 bases had no gene match. Germline-derived CDR1 and CDR2 are SGHVS and FQNEAQ. CDR3 length: 15 amino acids. The CDR3 nucleotides are TGTGCCAGCAGCCGCAAGGACAGGGGAGTAGGGGAAGCTTTCTTT. Its translation: CASSRKDRGVGEAFF.

This clone showed up just a few times. CDR3 sequence: CAIDRAGRGYTF. CDR3 sequence (DNA): TGTGCCATCGACAGGGCGGGAAGAGGCTACACCTTC. The chain is built from TRBV10-3 and TRBJ1-2; 7 bases are shared with TRBD1. Germline CDR1 and CDR2: ENHRY and SYGVKD. The ends lost 8 bases at V and 8 bases at J; junction bases unmatched: 8. The CDR3 is 12 residues long.

The chain joins TRBV2 to TRBJ1-2; TRBD1 is a possible D gene (5 bases). With 7 bases removed from V and 0 bases from J, the gap between germline ends came to 21 bases. The CDR3 is 17 residues long. The germline V gene encodes CDR1 SNHLY and CDR2 FYNNEI. CDR3 in DNA: TGTGCCAGCATTGCCCCCTCGGCAGGGCAGTCTAACTATGGCTACACCTTC. The encoded protein is CASIAPSAGQSNYGYTF.

The rearrangement joins TRBV29-1 to TRBJ1-2; D is unresolved. The germline V gene has CDR1 SQVTM and CDR2 ANQGSEA. The CDR3 consists of 11 residues. Trimming cost V 6 bases and J 5 bases, with 10 bases left between them. CDR3: CSVQSGYGYTF. The CDR3 DNA reads as TGCAGCGTGCAATCGGGGTATGGCTACACCTTC.

This clone was detected a few times. The gene calls are TRBV28 and TRBJ1-3; D possibly corresponds to TRBD1 (6 bases). V was pared by 5 bases and J by 0 bases, with 14 bases between. Germline V gene data show CDR1 as MDHEN and CDR2 as SYDVKM. CDR3 length: 16 residues. CDR3 coding DNA: TGTGCCAGCAGTACTGAAACAGGGACCTCTGGAAACACCATATATTTT. Translation gives CASSTETGTSGNTIYF.

The table lists this clone with a few counts. The V and J genes are TRBV7-6 and TRBJ2-3, with TRBD2 as a possible D gene (7 bases). Germline values: CDR1 SGHVS, CDR2 FNYEAQ. V lost 0 bases, J lost 6 bases, and 16 bases lay in between. The CDR3 covers 16 residues. CDR3 residues: CASSLAGRGPSDTQYF. The CDR3 region has the DNA TGTGCCAGCAGCTTAGCTGGGCGGGGGCCGTCGGATACGCAGTATTTT.